This passage covers 16 T cell receptor beta chains from one sample sequenced in a study of long-term antiretroviral therapy in people with HIV. Running of the v3.0 immunoSEQ assay took place at survey level. The method was immunoSEQ multiplex PCR; TCRdb's version includes in-frame clones alone and lacks a portion of them. The sample has about 36,000 clones; about 80% are singletons. Material: unsorted PBMCs, obtained 3.4 years after starting antiretroviral therapy. These TCRs come from a man younger than 40 with HIV.

This clone was recorded once. The rearrangement links TRBV15 to TRBJ1-5; D unclear. The CDR3 runs 16 residues. Germline V CDR1 and CDR2: LNHNV, YYDKDF (reference sequence). Between the trimmed V and J ends, which lost 0 bases and 0 bases, there was a span of 9 bases. The CDR3 DNA reads as TGTGCCACCAGCAGAGATCGATCGACTAGCAATCAGCCCCAGCATTTT. Encoded protein: CATSRDRSTSNQPQHF.

The rearrangement links TRBV11-2 to TRBJ2-1, with 11 bases fitting TRBD1. CDR1 SGHAT and CDR2 FQNNGV come from the germline V gene. Trimming removed 4 bases from V and 10 bases from J; junction bases left unmatched: 3. The CDR3 spans 13 residues. The CDR3 here is CASSWTGGGEQFF. The CDR3 nucleotides are TGTGCCAGCAGCTGGACAGGGGGCGGCGAGCAGTTCTTC.

The chain is built from TRBV29-1 and TRBJ2-2; no clear D. The CDR3 consists of 11 residues. Per the germline V gene, CDR1 is SQVTM and CDR2 is ANQGSEA. V dropped 5 bases and J dropped 5 bases, with 6 bases sitting between them. This CDR3 is CSVLGTGELFF. The CDR3 nucleotides are TGCAGCGTTTTAGGAACCGGGGAGCTGTTTTTT.

This sequence joins TRBV5-6 and TRBJ1-5; D might be TRBD1 (5 bases). Looked up from germline, CDR1 is SGHDT and CDR2 is YYEEEE. The length of the CDR3 is 16 residues. Trimming left V 0 bases short and J 4 bases short, with 14 bases between. CDR3 nucleotide sequence: TGTGCCAGCAGCTTGGGCCAGGGCTCTCTTAATCAGCCCCAGCATTTT. Translating it yields CASSLGQGSLNQPQHF.

In its sample, this clone was seen once. The chain couples TRBV5-1 to TRBJ1-2; D gene unclear. CDR1 is SGHRS and CDR2 is YFSETQ in the germline V gene. This CDR3 has 16 residues. V shed 4 bases and J shed 1 base, with 17 bases lying between them. For the CDR3, the DNA is TGCGCCAGCAGCCCAGAGGAGGGCATCCGTAACTATGGCTACACCTTC. This translates into CASSPEEGIRNYGYTF. The full variable domain, its missing parts supplied by reference TRBV5-1 and TRBJ1-2, is KAGVTQTPRYLIKTRGQQVTLSCSPISGHRSVSWYQQTPGQGLQFLFEYFSETQRNKGNFPGRFSGRQFSNSRSEMNVSTLELGDSALYLCASSPEEGIRNYGYTFGSGTRLTVV.

CDR3 amino acids: CASSSFLLYGYTF. The CDR3 DNA follows: TGTGCCAGCAGTTCTTTCCTCCTCTATGGCTACACCTTC. This chain connects TRBV28 to TRBJ1-2, with D hard to call. Germline V gene sequence: CDR1 MDHEN, CDR2 SYDVKM. Trimming removed 4 bases from V and 4 bases from J, with 10 bases in between. The CDR3 spans 13 residues.

As to this clone: This may arise from a read error, as a much more abundant clone is one base away. The chain carries TRBV7-3 and TRBJ1-3; no clear D. The V gene lost 1 base and the J gene lost 3 bases, with 1 base spanning the gap. From germline, CDR1 is SGHTA and CDR2 FQGTGA. The length of the CDR3 is 12 residues. CDR3 sequence: CASSLNGNTIYF. The CDR3 nucleotides are TGTGCCAGCAGCTTAAATGGAAACACCATATATTTT.

The J gene is TRBJ2-7, the V gene TRBV5-1; no clear D. V dropped 2 bases and J dropped 3 bases, with 15 bases sitting between them. The germline CDR1 and CDR2 sequences are SGHRS and YFSETQ. CDR3 length: 15 amino acids. The CDR3 DNA follows: TGCGCCAGCAGCTTCGGCGGTTCCTCAGGCTACGAGCAGTACTTC. As protein: CASSFGGSSGYEQYF.

This clone showed up just a few times. V usage is TRBV28 and J usage is TRBJ2-2, with D hard to call. Trimming shortened V by 7 bases and J by 5 bases, and 8 bases separated the two germline ends. The germline V gene encodes CDR1 MDHEN and CDR2 SYDVKM. The length of the CDR3 is 12 residues. This CDR3 is CASTPWTGELFF. In DNA form, the CDR3 reads TGTGCCAGCACCCCCTGGACCGGGGAGCTGTTTTTT.

V gene TRBV29-1 combines with J gene TRBJ1-4; D unresolved. This CDR3 is 11 amino acids long. V dropped 4 bases and J dropped 0 bases, with 0 bases sitting between them. CDR1 and CDR2 (germline): SQVTM, ANQGSEA. The CDR3 DNA reads TGCAGCGTTGCAACTAATGAAAAACTGTTTTTT. It encodes CSVATNEKLFF.

The rearrangement uses TRBV9 and TRBJ2-7; D gene ambiguous. Trimming shortened V by 2 bases and J by 1 base, and 10 bases separated the two germline ends. Germline CDR1 is SGDLS and CDR2 is YYNGEE. The CDR3 has 14 amino acids. The CDR3 region is CASSVGEASYEQYF. In DNA, the CDR3 is TGTGCCAGCAGCGTTGGAGAGGCATCCTACGAGCAGTACTTC.

The rearrangement links TRBV6-1 to TRBJ2-1; perhaps TRBD2 as D (6 bases). The CDR3 extends over 12 amino acids. The germline V and J ends were trimmed by 6 bases and 9 bases, with 12 bases remaining between them. Germline CDR1 is MNHNS and CDR2 is SASEGT. In nucleotides, the CDR3 is TGTGCCAGCAGGACTAGTTTGGTTGAGCAGTTCTTC. As protein: CASRTSLVEQFF.

V and J are TRBV9 and TRBJ2-3, with 13 bases identical to TRBD2. From germline, CDR1 is SGDLS and CDR2 YYNGEE. V gave up 0 bases and J gave up 7 bases; unmatched junction bases: 8. The CDR3 has 17 residues. The CDR3 coding sequence is TGTGCCAGCAGCGTAGACGGACTAGCGGGAGTGATGTATACGCAGTATTTT. It encodes CASSVDGLAGVMYTQYF.

This chain joins TRBV4-3 and TRBJ1-4; no clear D gene. V gave up 0 bases and J gave up 0 bases, with 11 bases separating them. In germline, CDR1 is LGHNA, CDR2 YSLEER. The CDR3 sequence is 17 residues long. The chain's CDR3 is CASSQDGRATTNEKLFF. The CDR3 DNA follows: TGCGCCAGCAGCCAAGATGGGAGGGCAACAACTAATGAAAAACTGTTTTTT.

This rearrangement joins TRBV9 to TRBJ2-7; TRBD1 agrees at 9 bases. CDR3 size: 18 residues. Germline-derived CDR1 and CDR2 are SGDLS and YYNGEE. The V and J ends lost 0 bases and 4 bases, in that order; junction bases with no gene match: 14. CDR3 in amino acids: CASSVDGKPGQGRYEQYF. In DNA, the CDR3 is TGTGCCAGCAGCGTAGATGGGAAACCGGGACAGGGTCGATACGAGCAGTACTTC.

The V and J genes are TRBV4-3 and TRBJ1-1; maybe TRBD1 (5 bases). The CDR3 contains 14 residues. V lost 4 bases, J lost 2 bases, and 11 bases lay in between. Germline CDR1 is LGHNA and CDR2 is YSLEER. Here the CDR3 reads CASSPRDGNTEAFF. For the CDR3, the DNA is TGCGCCAGCAGCCCCCGGGACGGCAACACTGAAGCTTTCTTT.